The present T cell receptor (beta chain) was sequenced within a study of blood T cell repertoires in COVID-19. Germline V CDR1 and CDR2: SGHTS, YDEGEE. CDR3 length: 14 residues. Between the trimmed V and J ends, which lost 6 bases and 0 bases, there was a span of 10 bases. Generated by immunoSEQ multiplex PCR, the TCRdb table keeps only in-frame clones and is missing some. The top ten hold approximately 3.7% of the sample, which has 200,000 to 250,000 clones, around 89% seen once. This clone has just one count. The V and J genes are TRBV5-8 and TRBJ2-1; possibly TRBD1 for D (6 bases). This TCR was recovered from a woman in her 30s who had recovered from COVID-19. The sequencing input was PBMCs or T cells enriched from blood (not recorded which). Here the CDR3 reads CASTLTGSYNEQFF. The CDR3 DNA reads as TGTGCCAGCACCCTGACAGGCTCCTACAATGAGCAGTTCTTC.